The 22 T cell receptor beta chains below all came from one sample that was sequenced in a study of T-cell memory formation after mild COVID-19. TCRdb re-called the 5' RACE reads with MiXCR, one entry per CDR3 protein. The sample has tens of thousands of distinct CDR3 sequences, approximately 7% seen once. The sequencing input was PBMCs or a T cell subset sorted from them (not recorded which). All receptors derive from an adult who had mild COVID-19 (a few samples of this study predate the infection). Cell type and time point are not known.

This clonotype came up many times. The chain combines TRBV4-1 with TRBJ1-3; no firm D call. The CDR3 extends over 13 amino acids. The germline CDR1 and CDR2 sequences are MGHRA and YSYEKL. The germline V and J ends were trimmed by 5 bases and 1 base, with 6 bases remaining between them. CDR3 DNA: TGCGCCAGCAGCGCCCGATCTGGAAACACCATATATTTT. Its translation: CASSARSGNTIYF.

A few counts support this clonotype. The rearrangement joins TRBV12-1 to TRBJ1-2; whether TRBD1, the table's D call, matches the DNA was not checked. TRBV12-1 is a pseudogene. CDR3 size: 18 residues. The CDR3 is CASSSLDRPPDLNYGYTF. In DNA form, the CDR3 reads TGTGCCAGCAGCTCCCTAGACAGGCCTCCTGATCTTAACTATGGCTACACCTTC.

This clonotype was recorded at least ten times. J is TRBJ2-2 and V is TRBV20-1; D possibly uses TRBD1 or TRBD2 (5 bases each). Germline CDR1 is DFQATT and CDR2 is SNEGSKA (reference sequence). The germline V and J ends were trimmed by 0 bases and 2 bases, with 13 bases remaining between them. The CDR3 consists of 16 residues. CDR3 region: CSARDFRDGNTGELFF. CDR3 nucleotides: TGCAGTGCTAGAGATTTTCGGGACGGAAACACCGGGGAGCTGTTTTTT.

This clonotype was seen many times. This sequence joins TRBV4-1 and TRBJ2-1; D might be TRBD2 (6 bases). Trimming shortened V by 1 base and J by 4 bases, and 11 bases separated the two germline ends. Germline V lookup: CDR1 MGHRA, CDR2 YSYEKL. The CDR3 spans 15 residues. The CDR3 DNA follows: TGCGCCAGCAGCCAAGGGACGGGGGTGTACAATGAGCAGTTCTTC. This gives the protein CASSQGTGVYNEQFF.

This clonotype has at least ten counts. The J gene is TRBJ2-5, the V gene TRBV12-3 or TRBV12-4; 10 bases match TRBD2. The CDR3 runs to 16 residues. Unmatched junction bases numbered 9, after V lost 4 bases and J lost 4 bases. The CDR3 loop reads CASSSKRAGGRETQYF. The CDR3, as DNA: TGTGCCAGCAGTTCCAAGAGAGCGGGAGGGAGAGAGACCCAGTACTTC.

Ten or more counts support this clonotype. The germline gene is not matched at one end of the junction; a read error may be the cause. This chain uses TRBV5-1 with TRBJ2-7; D call uncertain. Germline assignment: CDR1 SGHRS and CDR2 YFSETQ. The CDR3 has 9 residues. The CDR3: CASSPRSPF. The CDR3 nucleotides are TGCGCCAGCAGCCCTCGGTCCCCCTTC.

At least ten counts were recorded for this clonotype. The chain joins TRBV24-1 to TRBJ2-4; D remains unclear. This CDR3 has 13 residues. The germline V and J ends were trimmed by 4 bases and 0 bases, with 3 bases remaining between them. Germline loops: CDR1 KGHDR, CDR2 SFDVKD. The CDR3 here is CATSDGAKNIQYF. CDR3 nucleotide sequence: TGTGCCACCAGTGACGGAGCCAAAAACATTCAGTACTTC.

The J gene is TRBJ1-1, the V gene TRBV6-1, with D perhaps TRBD1 (5 bases). The CDR3 loop spans 17 amino acids. The V gene's germline CDR1 is MNHNS and CDR2 SASEGT. The V gene lost 3 bases and the J gene lost 5 bases, with 22 bases spanning the gap. This chain's CDR3 is CASSDPIGQGLGTEAFF. The CDR3 DNA reads TGTGCCAGCAGTGATCCGATCGGGCAGGGCCTAGGGACTGAAGCTTTCTTT.

At least ten counts were recorded for this clonotype. The V gene is TRBV5-5, the J gene TRBJ1-1; D is unclear. V gave up 0 bases and J gave up 10 bases, with 13 bases separating them. Germline V gene lookup returns CDR1 SGHKS and CDR2 YYEKEE (reference sequence). The CDR3 runs to 13 residues. CDR3 region: CASSLAGSRRAFF. The CDR3, as DNA: TGTGCCAGCAGCTTGGCCGGGTCTAGGCGAGCTTTCTTT. Looking up the rest from reference TRBV5-5 and TRBJ1-1 gives the full variable domain: DAGVTQSPTHLIKTRGQQVTLRCSPISGHKSVSWYQQVLGQGPQFIFQYYEKEERGRGNFPDRFSARQFPNYSSELNVNALLLGDSALYLCASSLAGSRRAFFGQGTRLTVV.

The genes are TRBV12-5 and TRBJ1-1; D may be TRBD1 (6 bases). Germline V gene lookup returns CDR1 LGHNT and CDR2 FRNRAP. V lost 7 bases and J lost 4, with 16 bases in between. The CDR3 runs 14 residues. CDR3 nucleotides: TGTGCTAGTGCCAAAGGGGGGTCAGTCACTGAAGCTTTCTTT. It translates to CASAKGGSVTEAFF.

This clonotype was seen a few times. DNA of the CDR3: TGTGCCAGCAGCACTCAGAAAATCTCCTACAATGAGCAGTTCTTC. Its protein is CASSTQKISYNEQFF. The V call is TRBV13, the J call TRBJ2-1, with D uncertain. The length of the CDR3 is 15 residues. V lost 5 bases to trimming and J lost 0 bases, with 11 bases between them. The germline gives CDR1 PRHDT, CDR2 FYEKMQ (reference sequence).

In this sample, this clonotype turned up many times. The chain is built from TRBV7-6 and TRBJ2-5; D possibly corresponds to TRBD2 (6 bases). This CDR3 has 15 residues. The ends were cut back, 5 bases at V and 4 bases at J, with 17 bases in the middle. Germline CDR1 and CDR2: SGHVS and FNYEAQ. Written as DNA, the CDR3 is TGTGCCAGCAGCCTCCCGGGACTTTTAGGAGAGACCCAGTACTTC. Translating it yields CASSLPGLLGETQYF.

There are many counts of this clonotype. The rearrangement uses TRBV4-3 and TRBJ2-2; D may be TRBD1 or TRBD2 (5 bases each). There are 16 residues in the CDR3. The ends were cut back, 1 base at V and 0 bases at J, with 9 bases in the middle. CDR1 and CDR2 from the germline V gene are LGHNA and YSLEER. CDR3 region: CASSQGGTTNTGELFF. For the CDR3, the DNA is TGCGCCAGCAGCCAAGGGGGGACGACGAACACCGGGGAGCTGTTTTTT.

The sample holds many counts of this clonotype. The rearrangement uses TRBV6-1 and TRBJ2-3, with a tentative D call TRBD2 (7 bases). The germline gives CDR1 MNHNS, CDR2 SASEGT. The CDR3 is made up of 15 amino acids. Trimming shortened V by 7 bases and J by 7 bases, and 21 bases separated the two germline ends. The CDR3 region is CASIARGGAGYTQYF. The CDR3 DNA reads as TGTGCCAGCATCGCTAGAGGGGGGGCCGGGTATACGCAGTATTTT.

The V and J genes are TRBV4-1 and TRBJ1-2, with 7 bases matching TRBD1. From germline, CDR1 is MGHRA and CDR2 YSYEKL. This CDR3 region has 15 residues. V gave up 3 bases and J gave up 2 bases; unmatched junction bases: 6. The CDR3 DNA is TGCGCCAGCAGCCATCCCGGACAGGAAAACTATGGCTACACCTTC. Its translation is CASSHPGQENYGYTF.

In its sample, this clonotype was seen many times. J is TRBJ1-2 and V is TRBV6-5; tentative D call: TRBD1 (5 bases). Deletions cut 3 bases from V and 3 bases from J, with 14 bases between. The CDR3 is made up of 15 amino acids. CDR1 and CDR2 from the germline V gene are MNHEY and SVGAGI. CDR3 amino acids: CASSYSGPQHYGYTF. CDR3 nucleotides: TGTGCCAGCAGTTATTCGGGACCTCAGCACTATGGCTACACCTTC.

This clonotype occurred many times. V gene TRBV2 combines with J gene TRBJ1-1, with TRBD1 matching 8 bases. With V trimmed by 2 bases and J by 11 bases, 7 bases remained unmatched. This CDR3 has 13 residues. The germline V gene has CDR1 SNHLY and CDR2 FYNNEI. This chain's CDR3 is CASSESRTGWAFF. CDR3 DNA: TGTGCCAGCAGTGAATCGAGGACAGGGTGGGCTTTCTTT.

The chain employs TRBV3-1 and TRBJ1-6; D remains unclear. With 0 bases removed from V and 10 bases from J, the gap between germline ends came to 10 bases. Germline CDR1 and CDR2: LGHDT and YNNKEL (reference sequence). CDR3 length: 14 residues. The CDR3 spells CASSQDRVGSPLHF. The CDR3 DNA sequence: TGTGCCAGCAGCCAAGATAGGGTAGGATCACCCCTCCACTTT. The whole variable domain, filled in from reference TRBV3-1 and TRBJ1-6, reads DTAVSQTPKYLVTQMGNDKSIKCEQNLGHDTMYWYKQDSKKFLKIMFSYNNKELIINETVPNRFSPKSPDKAHLNLHINSLELGDSAVYFCASSQDRVGSPLHFGNGTRLTVT.

This clonotype was observed a few times. The chain has TRBV5-1 and TRBJ1-6; 7 bases are shared with TRBD1. Unmatched junction bases numbered 11, after V lost 8 bases and J lost 6 bases. The CDR3 extends over 15 amino acids. The V gene's germline CDR1 is SGHRS and CDR2 YFSETQ. CDR3 in amino acids: CARISRDSFNSPLHF. The CDR3 DNA is TGCGCCAGAATATCCCGGGACAGTTTTAATTCACCCCTCCACTTT.

The rearrangement uses TRBV3-1 and TRBJ1-5; no firm D call. CDR1 and CDR2 (germline): LGHDT, YNNKEL (reference sequence). The CDR3 covers 14 residues. Between the trimmed V and J ends, which lost 1 base and 2 bases, there was a span of 6 bases. CDR3 DNA sequence: TGTGCCAGCAGCCAAGGTATGGGCAATCAGCCCCAGCATTTT. Translation: CASSQGMGNQPQHF.

This clonotype was detected ten times or more. The CDR3 nucleotides read TGTGCCACCCAAGTGGGGGGGTTAGGAGAGACCCAGTACTTC. Encoded protein: CATQVGGLGETQYF. This sequence joins TRBV15 and TRBJ2-5, with 7 positions matching TRBD2. V shed 8 bases, J shed 4 bases, and the junction held 10 bases outside the gene matches. Germline V CDR1 and CDR2: LNHNV, YYDKDF (reference sequence). This CDR3 is built from 14 residues.

In its sample, this clonotype was seen many times. The chain recombines TRBV5-6 with TRBJ2-7, with 10 bases matching TRBD1. V shed 5 bases, J shed 6 bases, and the junction held 5 bases outside the gene matches. The germline V gene encodes CDR1 SGHDT and CDR2 YYEEEE. CDR3 size: 13 residues. In DNA form, the CDR3 reads TGTGCCAGCAGTCCGACAGGGGGCTTCGAGCAGTACTTC. As protein: CASSPTGGFEQYF.